This T cell receptor beta chain was recorded in a study of T cell repertoires in cytomegalovirus infection. In the study overall: Matching HLA type and CMV infection were both indicated by public TCR beta signatures.

TCRdb ran MiXCR on the reads and lists one entry per CDR3 protein. The sample consists of 200,000 to 300,000 distinct CDR3 sequences, approximately 9% of them appearing once. As regards this clonotype: What it binds is not known.

The CDR3 totals 13 residues. V trimming: 3 bases; J trimming: 7 bases; junction bases outside the gene matches: 8. Germline V CDR1 and CDR2: SQVTM, ANQGSEA. General study points: Summed frequency of public TCR beta families distinguished CMV carriers with the relevant HLA. Ex vivo, HLA-C-restricted CMV-specific TCR beta clonotypes prevailed over the rest of the response.

The chain joins TRBV29-1 to TRBJ2-5; 7 bases line up with TRBD1. The receptor was derived from a human donor in good health (CMV status not recorded). Some clones in this sample may be carry-over from other donors' samples. Sequencing was carried out using PBMCs. CDR3 protein: CSVDRSPGGTQYF. The CDR3 region has the DNA TGCAGCGTTGACCGCTCCCCAGGGGGGACCCAGTACTTC. Supplemented by reference TRBV29-1 and TRBJ2-5, the full variable domain reads SAVISQKPSRDICQRGTSLTIQCQVDSQVTMMFWYRQQPGQSLTLIATANQGSEATYESGFVIDKFPISRPNLTFSTLTVSNMSPEDSSIYLCSVDRSPGGTQYFGPGTRLLVL.